The clone carrying this T cell receptor beta chain appeared many times. CDR1 DFQATT and CDR2 SNEGSKA come from the germline V gene (reference sequence). Trimming removed 0 bases from V and 4 bases from J, with 16 bases in between. The CDR3 runs 16 residues. TCRdb itself ran the 5' RACE reads through MiXCR, one entry per CDR3 protein. The profile shows some 95,000 distinct CDR3 sequences, 3.5% of them singletons. The source of the sample is a study of neurological immune-mediated disorders. The sample taken for sequencing was PBMCs. The chain links TRBV20-1 to TRBJ2-1, with a possible D match to TRBD2 (5 bases). The TCR comes from a young woman with multiple sclerosis. The CDR3 bases are TGCAGTGCTAGAGATCCCGGGGAGCTCATATACAATGAGCAGTTCTTC. Residues: CSARDPGELIYNEQFF.